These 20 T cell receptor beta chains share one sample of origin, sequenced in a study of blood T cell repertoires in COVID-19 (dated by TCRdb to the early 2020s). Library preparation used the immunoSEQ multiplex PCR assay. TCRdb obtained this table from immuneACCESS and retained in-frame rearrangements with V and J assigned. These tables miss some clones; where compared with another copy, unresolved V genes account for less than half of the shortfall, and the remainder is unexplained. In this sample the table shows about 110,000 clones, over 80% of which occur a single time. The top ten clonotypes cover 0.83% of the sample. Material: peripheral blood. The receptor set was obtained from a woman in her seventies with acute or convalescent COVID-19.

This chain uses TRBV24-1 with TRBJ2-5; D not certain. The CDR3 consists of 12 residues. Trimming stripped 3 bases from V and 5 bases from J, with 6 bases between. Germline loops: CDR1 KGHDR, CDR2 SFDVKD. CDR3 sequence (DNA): TGTGCCACCAGTGATGGTCGGGAGACCCAGTACTTC. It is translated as CATSDGRETQYF.

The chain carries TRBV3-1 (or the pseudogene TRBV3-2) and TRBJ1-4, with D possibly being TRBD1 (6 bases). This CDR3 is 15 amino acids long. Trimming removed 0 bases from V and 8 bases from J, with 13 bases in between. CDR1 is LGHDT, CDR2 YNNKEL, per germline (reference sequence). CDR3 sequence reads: CASSQEAGAVEKLFF. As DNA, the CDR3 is TGTGCCAGCAGCCAAGAAGCAGGGGCCGTAGAAAAACTGTTTTTT.

For the CDR3, the DNA is TGTGCCAGCAGTTACTCCGGGACAGGGGTGAGAGGGACTGAAGCTTTCTTT. As protein: CASSYSGTGVRGTEAFF. The rearrangement links TRBV6-2 or TRBV6-3 to TRBJ1-1; 10 nucleotides line up with TRBD1. V lost 0 bases to trimming and J lost 5 bases; unmatched junction nucleotides: 9. Germline V gene sequence: CDR1 MNHEY, CDR2 SVGEGT. CDR3 length: 17 amino acids.

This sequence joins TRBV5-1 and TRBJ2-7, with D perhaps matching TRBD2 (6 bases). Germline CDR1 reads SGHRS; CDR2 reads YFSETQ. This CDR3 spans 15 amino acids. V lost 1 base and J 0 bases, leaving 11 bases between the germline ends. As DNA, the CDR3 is TGCGCCAGCAGCTTGACGGCGGGATACTCCTACGAGCAGTACTTC. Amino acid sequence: CASSLTAGYSYEQYF.

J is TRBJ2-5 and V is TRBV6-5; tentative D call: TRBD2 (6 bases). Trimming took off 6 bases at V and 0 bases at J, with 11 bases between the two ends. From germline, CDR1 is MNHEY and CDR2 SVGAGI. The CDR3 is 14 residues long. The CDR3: CASSPTGDQETQYF. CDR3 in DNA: TGTGCCAGCAGCCCGACGGGGGACCAAGAGACCCAGTACTTC.

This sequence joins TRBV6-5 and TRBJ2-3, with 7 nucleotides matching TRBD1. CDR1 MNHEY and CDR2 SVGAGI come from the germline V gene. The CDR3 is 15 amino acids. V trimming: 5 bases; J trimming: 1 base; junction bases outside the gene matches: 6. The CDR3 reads CASSNRGIGTDTQYF. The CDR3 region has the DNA TGTGCCAGCAGTAACAGGGGTATAGGCACAGATACGCAGTATTTT.

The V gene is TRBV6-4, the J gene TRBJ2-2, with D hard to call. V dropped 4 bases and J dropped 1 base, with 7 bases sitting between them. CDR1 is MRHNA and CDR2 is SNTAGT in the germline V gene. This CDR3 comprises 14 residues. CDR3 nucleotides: TGTGCCAGCAGTGTGGGCAGGAACACCGGGGAGCTGTTTTTT. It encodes CASSVGRNTGELFF.

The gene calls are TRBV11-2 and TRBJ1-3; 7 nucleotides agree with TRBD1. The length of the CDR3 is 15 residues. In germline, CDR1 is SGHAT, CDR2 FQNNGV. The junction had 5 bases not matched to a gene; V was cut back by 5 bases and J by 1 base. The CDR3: CASSPGGWSGNTIYF. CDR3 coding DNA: TGTGCCAGCAGCCCAGGGGGGTGGTCTGGAAACACCATATATTTT.

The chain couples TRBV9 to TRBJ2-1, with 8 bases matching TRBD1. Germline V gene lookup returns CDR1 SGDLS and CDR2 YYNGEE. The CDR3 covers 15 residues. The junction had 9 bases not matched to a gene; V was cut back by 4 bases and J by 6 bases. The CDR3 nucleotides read TGTGCCAGCAGCACGACAGGGGAACGGTTCAATGAGCAGTTCTTC. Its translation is CASSTTGERFNEQFF.

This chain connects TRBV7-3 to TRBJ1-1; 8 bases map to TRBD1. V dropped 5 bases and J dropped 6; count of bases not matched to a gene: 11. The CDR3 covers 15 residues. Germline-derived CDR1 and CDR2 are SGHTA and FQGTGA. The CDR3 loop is CASSRAGGLGPEAFF. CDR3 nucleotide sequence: TGTGCCAGCAGCCGAGCAGGGGGCTTGGGTCCTGAAGCTTTCTTT.

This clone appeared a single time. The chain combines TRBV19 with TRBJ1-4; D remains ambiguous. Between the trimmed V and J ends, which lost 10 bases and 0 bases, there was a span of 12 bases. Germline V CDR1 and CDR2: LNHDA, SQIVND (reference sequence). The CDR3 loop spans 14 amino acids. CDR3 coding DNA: TGTGCCACGACTCCCGGGACAACTAATGAAAAACTGTTTTTT. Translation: CATTPGTTNEKLFF.

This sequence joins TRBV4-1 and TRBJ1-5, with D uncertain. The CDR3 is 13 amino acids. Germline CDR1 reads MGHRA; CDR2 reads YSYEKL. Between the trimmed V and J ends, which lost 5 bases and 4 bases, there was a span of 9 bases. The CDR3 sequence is CASSAGKNQPQHF. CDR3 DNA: TGCGCCAGCAGCGCGGGAAAAAATCAGCCCCAGCATTTT.

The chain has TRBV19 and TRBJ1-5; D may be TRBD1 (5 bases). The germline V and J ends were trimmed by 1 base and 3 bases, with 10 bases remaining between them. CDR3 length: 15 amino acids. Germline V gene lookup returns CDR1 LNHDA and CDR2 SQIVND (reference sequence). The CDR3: CASSIGPGVNQPQHF. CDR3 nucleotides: TGTGCCAGTAGTATAGGTCCGGGGGTCAATCAGCCCCAGCATTTT.

The CDR3 here is CASSHEGATNTGELFF. The DNA of the CDR3 is TGCGCCAGCAGCCATGAGGGGGCTACGAACACCGGGGAGCTGTTTTTT. The rearrangement joins TRBV5-1 to TRBJ2-2, with TRBD1 matching 7 bases. V lost 4 bases and J lost 0; bases outside the gene matches: 6. Per the germline V gene, CDR1 is SGHRS and CDR2 is YFSETQ. This CDR3 is built from 16 residues.

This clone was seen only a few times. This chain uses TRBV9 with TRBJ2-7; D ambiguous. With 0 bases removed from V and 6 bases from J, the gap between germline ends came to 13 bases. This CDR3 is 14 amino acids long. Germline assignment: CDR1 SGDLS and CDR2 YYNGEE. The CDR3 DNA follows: TGTGCCAGCAGCGTAGGCCCTAGTAGGAGCGAGCAGTACTTC. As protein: CASSVGPSRSEQYF.

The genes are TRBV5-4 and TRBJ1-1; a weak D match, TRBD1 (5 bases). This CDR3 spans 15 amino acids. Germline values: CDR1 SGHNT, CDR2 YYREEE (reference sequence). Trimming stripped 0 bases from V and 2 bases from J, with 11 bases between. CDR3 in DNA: TGTGCCAGCAGCTTGGATCAGGGTGTAAACACTGAAGCTTTCTTT. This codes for CASSLDQGVNTEAFF. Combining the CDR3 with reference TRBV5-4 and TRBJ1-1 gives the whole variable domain ETGVTQSPTHLIKTRGQQVTLRCSSQSGHNTVSWYQQALGQGPQFIFQYYREEENGRGNFPPRFSGLQFPNYSSELNVNALELDDSALYLCASSLDQGVNTEAFFGQGTRLTVV.

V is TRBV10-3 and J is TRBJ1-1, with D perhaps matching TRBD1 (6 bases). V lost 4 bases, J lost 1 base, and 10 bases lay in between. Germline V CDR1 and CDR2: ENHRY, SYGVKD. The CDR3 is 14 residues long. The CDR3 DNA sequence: TGTGCCATCAGTGGAGAGACAGGGAACACTGAAGCTTTCTTT. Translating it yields CAISGETGNTEAFF.

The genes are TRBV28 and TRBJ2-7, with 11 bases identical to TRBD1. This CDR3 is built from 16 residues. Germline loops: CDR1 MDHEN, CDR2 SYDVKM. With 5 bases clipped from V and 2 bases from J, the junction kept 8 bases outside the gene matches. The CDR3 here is CASSPTPGQGAYEQYF. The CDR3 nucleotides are TGTGCCAGCAGTCCGACTCCGGGACAGGGGGCCTACGAGCAGTACTTC.

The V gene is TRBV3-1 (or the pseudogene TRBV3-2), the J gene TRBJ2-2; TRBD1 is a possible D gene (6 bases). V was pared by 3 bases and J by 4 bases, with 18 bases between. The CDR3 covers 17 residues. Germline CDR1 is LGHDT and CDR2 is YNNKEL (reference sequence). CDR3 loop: CASSQRGTGFFTGELFF. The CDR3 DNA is TGTGCCAGCAGCCAGAGGGGGACCGGGTTTTTCACCGGGGAGCTGTTTTTT.

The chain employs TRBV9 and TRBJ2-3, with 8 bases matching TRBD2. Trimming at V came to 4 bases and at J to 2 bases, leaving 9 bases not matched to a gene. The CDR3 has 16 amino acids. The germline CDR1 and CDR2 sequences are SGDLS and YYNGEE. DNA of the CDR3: TGTGCCAGCAGCCCGCGGATTAGCGGGGTCACAGATACGCAGTATTTT. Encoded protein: CASSPRISGVTDTQYF.